Presented here are 9 T cell receptor beta chains from one specimen sequenced in a study of CD8 T cells in Susac syndrome. Reverse transcription used about 0.45 to 1 ug RNA and random hexamers. In TCRdb, the immunoSEQ multiplex PCR reads were re-called with MiXCR into one record per CDR3 protein. The sample includes 150,000 to 200,000 distinct CDR3 sequences, over 75% of them seen just once. Sequencing input: CD4+ T cells from PBMCs. Every receptor here comes from a human donor with Susac syndrome.

CDR3 amino acids: CASRTRSYEQYF. CDR3 bases: TGTGCCAGCAGGACCCGCTCCTACGAGCAGTACTTC. The rearrangement links TRBV14 to TRBJ2-7, with D hard to call. Trimming took off 6 bases at V and 0 bases at J, with 6 bases between the two ends. Germline values: CDR1 SGHDN, CDR2 FVKESK. The CDR3 has 12 residues.

The chain combines TRBV12-3 or TRBV12-4 with TRBJ1-1; 7 positions agree with TRBD1. V shed 7 bases, J shed 6 bases, and the junction held 17 bases outside the gene matches. CDR3 length: 16 amino acids. The CDR3 nucleotides are TGTGCCAGCAATTATGATAACAGGGGTGGAAAAGCTGAAGCTTTCTTT. This gives the protein CASNYDNRGGKAEAFF.

The J gene is TRBJ2-1, the V gene TRBV7-9, with D perhaps matching TRBD1 (6 bases). Germline CDR1 is SEHNR and CDR2 is FQNEAQ (reference sequence). This CDR3 region has 17 residues. V lost 5 bases and J lost 7, with 24 bases in between. The CDR3 sequence: CASSPRTRIRTENEQFF. For the CDR3, the DNA is TGTGCCAGCAGCCCACGGACCAGGATTCGGACAGAGAATGAGCAGTTCTTC.

This clonotype occurred a few times. V is TRBV2 and J is TRBJ1-4; D not certain. Trimming cost V 6 bases and J 6 bases, with 8 bases left between them. In germline, CDR1 is SNHLY, CDR2 FYNNEI. This CDR3 comprises 12 residues. As DNA, the CDR3 is TGTGCCAGCAGAGGGTTGGATGAAAAACTGTTTTTT. This translates into CASRGLDEKLFF. The full variable domain, rest sourced from reference TRBV2 and TRBJ1-4, is EPEVTQTPSHQVTQMGQEVILRCVPISNHLYFYWYRQILGQKVEFLVSFYNNEISEKSEIFDDQFSVERPDGSNFTLKIRSTKLEDSAMYFCASRGLDEKLFFGSGTQLSVL.

The chain links TRBV2 to TRBJ2-1; D not certain. The CDR3 covers 14 residues. V dropped 6 bases and J dropped 9 bases, with 18 bases sitting between them. Germline assignment: CDR1 SNHLY and CDR2 FYNNEI. CDR3 region: CASSPIRSLGEQFF. DNA for the CDR3: TGTGCCAGCAGCCCCATCAGGAGTCTCGGTGAGCAGTTCTTC.

This chain connects TRBV7-2 to TRBJ2-2; 7 bases fit TRBD1. Germline lookup yields CDR1 SGHTA and CDR2 FQGNSA. This CDR3 spans 17 amino acids. With 4 bases clipped from V and 0 bases from J, the junction kept 8 bases outside the gene matches. Here the CDR3 DNA reads TGTGCCAGCAGCTCACTATCCGGGACAGCGAACACCGGGGAGCTGTTTTTT. It translates to CASSSLSGTANTGELFF.

This sequence joins TRBV7-8 and TRBJ2-1; D possibly corresponds to TRBD2 (6 bases). The CDR3 consists of 14 residues. V gave up 2 bases and J gave up 6 bases, with 11 bases separating them. Per the germline V gene, CDR1 is SGHVS and CDR2 is FQNEAQ. CDR3 in amino acids: CASSLIAETNEQFF. The DNA of the CDR3 is TGTGCCAGCAGCTTAATAGCGGAAACCAATGAGCAGTTCTTC.

CDR3 bases: TGTGCCAGCAGTTTAACGGGGGGTGGTAACATTCAGTACTTC. The encoded protein is CASSLTGGGNIQYF. The V gene is TRBV28, the J gene TRBJ2-4; 7 bases fit TRBD2. Germline CDR1 MDHEN, CDR2 SYDVKM. This CDR3 has 14 residues. V lost 2 bases and J lost 7; bases outside the gene matches: 5.

The chain is built from TRBV9 and TRBJ2-3; TRBD2 matches at 12 bases. Trimming cost V 4 bases and J 3 bases; bases outside gene matches: 3. This CDR3 has 15 amino acids. Germline V gene sequence: CDR1 SGDLS, CDR2 YYNGEE. This chain's CDR3 is CASSILAGGTDTQYF. CDR3 nucleotides: TGTGCCAGCAGCATACTAGCGGGGGGTACAGATACGCAGTATTTT.